This TCR beta chain stems from a study of early T cells in non-severe SARS-CoV-2 infection. MiXCR, applied by TCRdb to the 5' RACE reads, yields one record per CDR3 protein. In the table there are 25,000 to 30,000 distinct CDR3 sequences, about 9.5% of which are singletons. With 6 bases removed from V and 3 bases from J, the gap between germline ends came to 25 bases. From germline, CDR1 is MNHEY and CDR2 SVGAGI. The CDR3 is 18 residues long. The chain links TRBV6-5 to TRBJ2-3; possibly TRBD1 for D (6 bases). The receptor was isolated from an adult who was a healthcare worker with PCR-confirmed SARS-CoV-2 infection or an uninfected control (not recorded which). Sequenced input: whole blood. CDR3 in amino acids: CASSLKNSPRGKTDTQYF. Written as DNA, the CDR3 is TGTGCCAGCAGCTTAAAAAATTCCCCCAGGGGTAAGACAGATACGCAGTATTTT.